The rows below give T cell receptor beta chains drawn from one sample of a study of blood T cell repertoires in COVID-19. TCRdb's table, derived via immunoSEQ multiplex PCR, lists solely in-frame clones and lacks some. The table lists under 200,000 clones, over 70% of them singletons. Input material: peripheral blood. Every receptor here comes from a woman of 80 years or more with active or convalescent COVID-19. CDR3s include the opening cysteine and the closing phenylalanine or tryptophan. A D gene is named only where the DNA matches it firmly. Expanded clones are given a class, and other clones once, few, many or no size at all.

J gene	D gene	clone size	V gene	CDR3 protein	CDR3 DNA
TRBJ1-3	.	.	TRBV30	CAWSPGQPTTTIYF	TGTGCCTGGAGCCCGGGACAACCAACAACCACCATATATTTT
TRBJ2-7	TRBD1	.	TRBV19	CASKGTGDIEQYF	TGTGCCAGTAAGGGGACAGGGGATATCGAGCAGTACTTC
TRBJ2-1	.	.	TRBV19	CASSIYNEQFF	TGTGCCAGTAGTATTTATAATGAGCAGTTCTTC
TRBJ2-3	.	once	TRBV7-2	CASSPFGAGAGTQYF	TGTGCCAGCAGCCCCTTCGGGGCGGGGGCGGGTACGCAGTATTTT
TRBJ1-6	.	.	TRBV19	CAASGTTNSPLHF	TGTGCCGCCTCCGGGACAACAAATTCACCCCTCCACTTT
TRBJ2-3	TRBD2	.	TRBV13	CASSFTLAGGGDTQYF	TGTGCCAGCAGCTTTACCCTAGCGGGGGGCGGGGATACGCAGTATTTT
TRBJ2-7	.	.	TRBV6-2/TRBV6-3	CASSYEQGNYEQYF	TGTGCCAGCAGTTATGAGCAGGGAAACTACGAGCAGTACTTC
TRBJ1-5	.	.	TRBV7-2	CASSLATRNQQPQHF	TGTGCCAGCAGCCTCGCAACTCGCAATCAACAGCCCCAGCATTTT
TRBJ1-6	TRBD1	.	TRBV2	CASSGGQGANNSPLHF	TGTGCCAGCAGTGGGGGACAGGGGGCGAATAATTCACCCCTCCACTTT
TRBJ2-7	.	.	TRBV3-1/TRBV3-2	CASSQGLEQYF	TGTGCCAGCAGCCAGGGACTCGAGCAGTACTTC
TRBJ1-6	TRBD1	.	TRBV6-5	CASRWTGKNSPLHF	TGTGCCAGCAGGTGGACAGGGAAAAATTCACCCCTCCACTTT
TRBJ2-7	TRBD1	few	TRBV28	CASSPIDRDGEQYF	TGTGCCAGCAGTCCGATCGACAGGGACGGCGAGCAGTACTTC
TRBJ1-2	.	.	TRBV19	CASSTGQLVYGYTF	TGTGCCAGTAGTACCGGACAGCTCGTCTATGGCTACACCTTC
TRBJ2-2	TRBD1	.	TRBV7-6	CASSPRGTGSIKGNTGELFF	TGTGCCAGCAGCCCCCGGGGGACAGGGAGTATTAAAGGGAACACCGGGGAGCTGTTTTTT
TRBJ2-3	.	.	TRBV14	CASSQNQGDTQYF	TGTGCCAGCAGCCAAAACCAGGGAGATACGCAGTATTTT
TRBJ2-1	TRBD2	.	TRBV6-1	CASSEGPSGGADEQFF	TGTGCCAGCAGTGAAGGACCTAGCGGGGGGGCCGATGAGCAGTTCTTC
TRBJ2-2	.	.	TRBV29-1	CSVDSGAPTGELFF	TGCAGCGTTGATTCGGGAGCCCCCACCGGGGAGCTGTTTTTT
TRBJ1-4	.	.	TRBV30	CAWNPTGGNEKLFF	TGTGCCTGGAACCCGACAGGCGGAAATGAAAAACTGTTTTTT
TRBJ2-1	.	.	TRBV12-3/TRBV12-4	CASSLEGYEQFF	TGTGCCAGCAGTTTGGAGGGGTATGAGCAGTTCTTC
TRBJ2-5	.	.	TRBV7-2	CASSGVRGYQETQYF	TGTGCCAGCAGCGGAGTCAGGGGATACCAAGAGACCCAGTACTTC
TRBJ2-1	.	.	TRBV7-8	CASSLARGPNNEQFF	TGTGCCAGCAGCCTGGCGCGGGGGCCTAACAATGAGCAGTTCTTC
TRBJ2-7	TRBD1	.	TRBV6-5	CASSYSLDRWYEQYF	TGTGCCAGCAGTTACTCCTTGGACAGGTGGTACGAGCAGTACTTC
TRBJ2-5	TRBD2	.	TRBV29-1	CSVAASGGGETQYF	TGCAGCGTTGCGGCTAGCGGGGGTGGGGAGACCCAGTACTTC
TRBJ2-6	TRBD1	.	TRBV5-6	CASTPEDRGSGANVLTF	TGTGCCAGCACCCCTGAGGACAGGGGCTCTGGGGCCAACGTCCTGACTTTC
TRBJ1-2	.	.	TRBV4-3	CASSPIQGNGYTF	TGCGCCAGCAGTCCAATACAGGGAAATGGCTACACCTTC
TRBJ2-5	.	.	TRBV5-1	CASSLDGQKGETQYF	TGCGCCAGCAGCTTGGACGGACAGAAGGGAGAGACCCAGTACTTC
TRBJ1-2	TRBD1	.	TRBV4-2	CASSQPAPGQGGGYTF	TGTGCCAGCAGCCAACCTGCTCCGGGACAGGGAGGCGGCTACACCTTC
TRBJ1-2	.	.	TRBV6-4	CASSASQGNYGYTF	TGTGCCAGCAGTGCCTCTCAGGGGAACTATGGCTACACCTTC
TRBJ1-1	TRBD1	.	TRBV7-2	CASSRDRGRAEAFF	TGTGCCAGCAGCAGGGACAGGGGGAGAGCTGAAGCTTTCTTT
TRBJ1-6	.	.	TRBV19	CASSAWGLGSPLHF	TGTGCCAGTAGCGCATGGGGGCTTGGATCACCCCTCCACTTT
TRBJ1-1	.	.	TRBV15	CATSRDVGHIAQNTEAFF	TGTGCCACCAGCAGAGATGTGGGACACATAGCTCAGAACACTGAAGCTTTCTTT